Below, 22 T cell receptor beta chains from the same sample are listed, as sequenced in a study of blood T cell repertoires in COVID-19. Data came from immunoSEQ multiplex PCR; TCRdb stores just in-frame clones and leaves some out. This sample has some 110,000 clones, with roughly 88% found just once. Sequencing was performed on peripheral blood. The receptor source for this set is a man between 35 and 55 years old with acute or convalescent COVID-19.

CDR3 bases: TGTGCCAGCAGCTTGGGGAGCAATGAGCAGTTCTTC. It codes for CASSLGSNEQFF. The chain links TRBV5-4 to TRBJ2-1, with D unclear. Germline CDR1 reads SGHNT; CDR2 reads YYREEE (reference sequence). Trimming took off 0 bases at V and 6 bases at J, with 4 bases between the two ends. The CDR3 sequence is 12 residues long.

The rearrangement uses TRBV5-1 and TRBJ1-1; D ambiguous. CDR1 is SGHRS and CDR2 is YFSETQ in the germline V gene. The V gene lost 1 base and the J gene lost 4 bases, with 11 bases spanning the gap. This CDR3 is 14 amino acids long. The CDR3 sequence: CASSLSPDSTEAFF. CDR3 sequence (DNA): TGCGCCAGCAGCTTGTCGCCCGATAGCACTGAAGCTTTCTTT. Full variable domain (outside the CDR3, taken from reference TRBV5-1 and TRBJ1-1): KAGVTQTPRYLIKTRGQQVTLSCSPISGHRSVSWYQQTPGQGLQFLFEYFSETQRNKGNFPGRFSGRQFSNSRSEMNVSTLELGDSALYLCASSLSPDSTEAFFGQGTRLTVV.

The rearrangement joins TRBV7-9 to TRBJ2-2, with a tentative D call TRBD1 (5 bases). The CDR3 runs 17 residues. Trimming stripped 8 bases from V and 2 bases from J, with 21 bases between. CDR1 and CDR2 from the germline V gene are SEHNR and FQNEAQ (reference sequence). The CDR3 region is CASSVPQGLFNTGELFF. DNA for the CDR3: TGTGCCAGCTCAGTCCCCCAGGGTCTATTTAACACCGGGGAGCTGTTTTTT.

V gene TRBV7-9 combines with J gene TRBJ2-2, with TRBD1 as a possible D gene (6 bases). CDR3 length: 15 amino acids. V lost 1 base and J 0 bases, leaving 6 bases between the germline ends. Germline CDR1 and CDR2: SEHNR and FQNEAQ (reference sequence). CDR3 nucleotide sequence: TGTGCCAGCAGCTTAGGGACAGCGAACACCGGGGAGCTGTTTTTT. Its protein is CASSLGTANTGELFF.

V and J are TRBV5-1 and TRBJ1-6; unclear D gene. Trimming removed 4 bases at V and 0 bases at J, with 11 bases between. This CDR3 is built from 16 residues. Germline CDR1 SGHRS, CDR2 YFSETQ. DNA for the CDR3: TGCGCCAGCAGCCCGCAAGCAAGCTCCTATAATTCACCCCTCCACTTT. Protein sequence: CASSPQASSYNSPLHF.

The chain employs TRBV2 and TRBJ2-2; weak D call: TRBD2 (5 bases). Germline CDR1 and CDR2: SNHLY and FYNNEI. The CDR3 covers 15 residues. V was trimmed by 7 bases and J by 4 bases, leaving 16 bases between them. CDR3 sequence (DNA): TGTGCCAGCACCAAAGAGGTGCGGGTCACCGGGGAGCTGTTTTTT. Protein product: CASTKEVRVTGELFF.

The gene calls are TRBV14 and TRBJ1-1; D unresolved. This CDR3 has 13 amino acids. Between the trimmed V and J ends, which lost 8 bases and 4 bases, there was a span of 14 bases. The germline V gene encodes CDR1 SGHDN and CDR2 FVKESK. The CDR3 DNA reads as TGTGCCAGCGGAGGCGGGTTGGGCACTGAAGCTTTCTTT. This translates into CASGGGLGTEAFF.

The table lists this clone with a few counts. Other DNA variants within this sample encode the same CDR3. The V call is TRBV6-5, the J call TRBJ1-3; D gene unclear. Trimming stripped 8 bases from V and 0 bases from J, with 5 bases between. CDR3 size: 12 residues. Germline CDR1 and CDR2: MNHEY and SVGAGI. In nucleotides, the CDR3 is TGTGCCAGCCACAGCTCTGGAAACACCATATATTTT. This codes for CASHSSGNTIYF.

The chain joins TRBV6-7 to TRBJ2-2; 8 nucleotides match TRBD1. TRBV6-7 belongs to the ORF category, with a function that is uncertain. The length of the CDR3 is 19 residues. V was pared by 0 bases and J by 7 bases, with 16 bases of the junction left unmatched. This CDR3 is CASSYSIAGGYKCGGELFF. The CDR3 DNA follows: TGTGCCAGCAGTTACTCGATAGCAGGGGGCTATAAGTGTGGCGGGGAGCTGTTTTTT.

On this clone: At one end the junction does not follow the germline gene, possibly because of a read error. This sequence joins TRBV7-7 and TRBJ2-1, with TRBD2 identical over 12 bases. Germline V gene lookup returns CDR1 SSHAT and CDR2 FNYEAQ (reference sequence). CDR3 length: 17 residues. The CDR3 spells CASSLAMTSGGYNEQFF. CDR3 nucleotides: TGTGCTAGCAGCTTAGCCATGACTAGCGGGGGTTATAATGAGCAGTTCTTC.

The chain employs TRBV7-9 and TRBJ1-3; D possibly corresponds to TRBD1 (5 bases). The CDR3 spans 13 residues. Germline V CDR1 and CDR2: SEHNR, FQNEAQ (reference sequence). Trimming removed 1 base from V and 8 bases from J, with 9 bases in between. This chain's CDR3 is CASSLEGRHTIYF. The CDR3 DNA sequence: TGTGCCAGCAGCTTAGAGGGGCGGCACACCATATATTTT.

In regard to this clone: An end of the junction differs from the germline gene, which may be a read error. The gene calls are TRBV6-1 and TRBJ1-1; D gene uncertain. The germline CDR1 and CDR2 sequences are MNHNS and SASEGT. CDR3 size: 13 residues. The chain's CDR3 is CASSEGWEAEAFF. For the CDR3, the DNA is TGTGCCAGCAGCGAAGGGTGGGAGGCTGAAGCTTTCTTT.

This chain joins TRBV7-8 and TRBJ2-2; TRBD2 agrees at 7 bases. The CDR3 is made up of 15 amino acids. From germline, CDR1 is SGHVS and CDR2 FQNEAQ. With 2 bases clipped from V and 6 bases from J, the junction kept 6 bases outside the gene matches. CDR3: CASSLYRGEPGELFF. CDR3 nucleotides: TGTGCCAGCAGCTTATATCGGGGGGAACCCGGGGAGCTGTTTTTT.

CDR3 region: CASSLGQGFQPQHF. Here the CDR3 DNA reads TGTGCCAGCAGCCTGGGACAGGGGTTTCAGCCCCAGCATTTT. This rearrangement joins TRBV6-5 to TRBJ1-5, with 10 bases fitting TRBD1. The CDR3 spans 14 residues. The J segment lost 6 bases and the V segment lost 6 bases, leaving 5 bases of the junction unmatched. The germline V gene encodes CDR1 MNHEY and CDR2 SVGAGI.

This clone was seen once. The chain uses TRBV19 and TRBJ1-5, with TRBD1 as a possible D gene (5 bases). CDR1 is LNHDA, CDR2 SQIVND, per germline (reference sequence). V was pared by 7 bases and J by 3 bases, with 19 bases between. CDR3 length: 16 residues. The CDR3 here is CASNVGGAEDNQPQHF. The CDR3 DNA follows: TGTGCCAGTAACGTTGGTGGGGCTGAGGACAATCAGCCCCAGCATTTT.

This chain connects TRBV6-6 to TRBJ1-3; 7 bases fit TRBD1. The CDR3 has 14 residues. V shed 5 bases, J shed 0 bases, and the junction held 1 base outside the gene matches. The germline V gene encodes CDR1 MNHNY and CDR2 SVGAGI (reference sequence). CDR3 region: CASSPGGSGNTIYF. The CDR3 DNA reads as TGTGCCAGCAGTCCAGGGGGCTCTGGAAACACCATATATTTT.

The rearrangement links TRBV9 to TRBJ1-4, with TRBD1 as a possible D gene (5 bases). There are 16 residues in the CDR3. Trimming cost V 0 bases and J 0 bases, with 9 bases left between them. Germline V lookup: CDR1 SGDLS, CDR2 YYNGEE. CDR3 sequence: CASSVGGVATNEKLFF. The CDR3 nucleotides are TGTGCCAGCAGCGTAGGGGGGGTGGCAACTAATGAAAAACTGTTTTTT. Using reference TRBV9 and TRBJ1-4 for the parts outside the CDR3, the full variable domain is DSGVTQTPKHLITATGQRVTLRCSPRSGDLSVYWYQQSLDQGLQFLIQYYNGEERAKGNILERFSAQQFPDLHSELNLSSLELGDSALYFCASSVGGVATNEKLFFGSGTQLSVL.

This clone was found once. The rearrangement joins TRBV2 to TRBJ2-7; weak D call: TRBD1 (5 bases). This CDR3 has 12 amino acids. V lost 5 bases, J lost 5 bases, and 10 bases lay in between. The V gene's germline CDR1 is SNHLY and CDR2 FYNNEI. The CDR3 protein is CASSSRVHEQYF. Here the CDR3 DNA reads TGTGCCAGCAGTTCCAGGGTCCACGAGCAGTACTTC.

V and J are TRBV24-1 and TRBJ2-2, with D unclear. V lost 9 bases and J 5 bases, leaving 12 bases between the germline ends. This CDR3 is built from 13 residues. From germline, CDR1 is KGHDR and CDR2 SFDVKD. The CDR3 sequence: CATLAGTTGELFF. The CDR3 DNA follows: TGTGCCACCTTGGCAGGAACGACCGGGGAGCTGTTTTTT.

The CDR3 here is CASSLVGVRKYEQYF. The CDR3 bases are TGTGCCAGCAGCTTAGTGGGCGTCCGAAAGTACGAGCAGTACTTC. The chain couples TRBV11-2 to TRBJ2-7; no reliable D call. Germline V gene lookup returns CDR1 SGHAT and CDR2 FQNNGV. CDR3 length: 15 amino acids. Trimming stripped 1 base from V and 4 bases from J, with 14 bases between.

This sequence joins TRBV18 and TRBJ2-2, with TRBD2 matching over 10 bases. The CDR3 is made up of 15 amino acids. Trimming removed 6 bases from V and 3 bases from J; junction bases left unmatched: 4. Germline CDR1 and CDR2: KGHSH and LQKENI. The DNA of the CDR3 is TGTGCCAGCTCCTCTAGCGGGGGCGACACCGGGGAGCTGTTTTTT. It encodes CASSSSGGDTGELFF. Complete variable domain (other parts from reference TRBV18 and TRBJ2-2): NAGVMQNPRHLVRRRGQEARLRCSPMKGHSHVYWYRQLPEEGLKFMVYLQKENIIDESGMPKERFSAEFPKEGPSILRIQQVVRGDSAAYFCASSSSGGDTGELFFGEGSRLTVL.

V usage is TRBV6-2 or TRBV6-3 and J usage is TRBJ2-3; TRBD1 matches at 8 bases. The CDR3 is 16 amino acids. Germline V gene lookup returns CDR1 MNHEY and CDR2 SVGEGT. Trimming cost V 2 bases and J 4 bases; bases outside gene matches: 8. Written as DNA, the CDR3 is TGTGCCAGCAGTTACCCCCGACAGGGGAGGTCAGATACGCAGTATTTT. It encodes CASSYPRQGRSDTQYF.